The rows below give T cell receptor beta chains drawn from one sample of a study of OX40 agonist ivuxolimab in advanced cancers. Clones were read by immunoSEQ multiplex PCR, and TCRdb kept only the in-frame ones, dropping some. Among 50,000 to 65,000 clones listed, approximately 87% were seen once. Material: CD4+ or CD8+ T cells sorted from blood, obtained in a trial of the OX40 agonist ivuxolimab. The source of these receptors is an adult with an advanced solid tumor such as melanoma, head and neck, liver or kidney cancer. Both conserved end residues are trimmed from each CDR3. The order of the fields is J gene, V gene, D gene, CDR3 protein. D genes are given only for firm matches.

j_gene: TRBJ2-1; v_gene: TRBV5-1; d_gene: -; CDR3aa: ASSFGSARVNEQF
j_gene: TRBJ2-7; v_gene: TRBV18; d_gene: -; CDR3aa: ASSPGEGAYEQY
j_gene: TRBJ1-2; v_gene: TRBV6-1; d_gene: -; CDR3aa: ASSPLYGYT
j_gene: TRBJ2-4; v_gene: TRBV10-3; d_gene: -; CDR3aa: AISPRDSKGLNIQY
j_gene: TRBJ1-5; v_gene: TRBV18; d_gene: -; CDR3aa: ASSPAGDQPQH
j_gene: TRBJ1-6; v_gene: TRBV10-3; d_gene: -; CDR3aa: ATSPGARDSPLH
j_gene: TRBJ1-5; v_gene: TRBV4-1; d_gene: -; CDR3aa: ASSQGEGAQPQH
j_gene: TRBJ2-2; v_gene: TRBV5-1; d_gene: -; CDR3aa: ASSLASRGDGELF
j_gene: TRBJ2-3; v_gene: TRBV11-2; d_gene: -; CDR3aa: ASSLVPLRRLGTDTQY
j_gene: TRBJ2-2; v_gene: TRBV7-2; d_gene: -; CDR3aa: ASSLAQVGLAVGELF
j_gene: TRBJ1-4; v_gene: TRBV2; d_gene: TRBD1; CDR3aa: ASSPTGRGGEKLF
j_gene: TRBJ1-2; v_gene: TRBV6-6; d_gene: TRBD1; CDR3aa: ASSYGGQGSGGYT
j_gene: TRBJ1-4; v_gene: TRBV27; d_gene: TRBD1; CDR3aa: ASSSDRGPGKLF
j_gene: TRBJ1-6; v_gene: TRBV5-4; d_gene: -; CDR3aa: ASMRDSQNSPLH
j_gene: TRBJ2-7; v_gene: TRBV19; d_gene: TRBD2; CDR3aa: ASSIRTSGAEQY
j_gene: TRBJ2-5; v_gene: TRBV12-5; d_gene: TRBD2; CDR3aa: ASLWGGQETQY
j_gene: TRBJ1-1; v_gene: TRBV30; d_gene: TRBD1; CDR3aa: AWAGRQGTEAF
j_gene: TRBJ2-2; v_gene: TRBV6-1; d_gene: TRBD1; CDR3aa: ASRAGQGNTGELF
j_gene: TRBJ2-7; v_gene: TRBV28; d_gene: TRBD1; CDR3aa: ASSLSGQGSDEQY
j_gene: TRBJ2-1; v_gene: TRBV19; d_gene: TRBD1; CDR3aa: ASSITGQGSSYNEQF
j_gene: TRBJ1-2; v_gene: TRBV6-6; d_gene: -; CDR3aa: ASGDDGYT
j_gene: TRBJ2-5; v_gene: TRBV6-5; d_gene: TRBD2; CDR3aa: ASSHARGGQETQY
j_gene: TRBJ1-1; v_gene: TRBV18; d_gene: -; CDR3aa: ASSFELSGRGNTEAF
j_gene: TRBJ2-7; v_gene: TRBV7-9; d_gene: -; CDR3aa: ASSPPPADIYEQY
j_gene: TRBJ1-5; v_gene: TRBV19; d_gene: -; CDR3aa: ASSNRDDQPQH
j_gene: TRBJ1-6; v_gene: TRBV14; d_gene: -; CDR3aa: ASSRGKTSSYNSPLH
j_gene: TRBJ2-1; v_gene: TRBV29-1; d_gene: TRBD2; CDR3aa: SVERLAGAYNEQF
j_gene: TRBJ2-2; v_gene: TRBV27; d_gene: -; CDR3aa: ASSPRWGGLGTGELF
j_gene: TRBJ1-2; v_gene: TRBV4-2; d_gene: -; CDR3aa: ASSQDGSRAINYGYT
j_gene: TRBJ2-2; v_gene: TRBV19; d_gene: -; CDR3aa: ASRSERAGRGQGMIGELF
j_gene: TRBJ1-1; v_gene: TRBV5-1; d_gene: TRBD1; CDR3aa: ASSWQGAGTEAF
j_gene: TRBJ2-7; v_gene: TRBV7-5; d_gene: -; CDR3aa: ARSLVQQHYEQY
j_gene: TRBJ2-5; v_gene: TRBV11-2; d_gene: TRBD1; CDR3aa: ASSVQGASETQY
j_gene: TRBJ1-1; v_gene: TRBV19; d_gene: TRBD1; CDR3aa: ASSTRTGSSNTEAF
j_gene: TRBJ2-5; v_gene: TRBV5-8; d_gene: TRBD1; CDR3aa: ASSLGTEETQY
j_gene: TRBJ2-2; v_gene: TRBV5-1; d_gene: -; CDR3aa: ASKVGGANTGELF
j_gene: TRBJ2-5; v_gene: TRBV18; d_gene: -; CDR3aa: ASSPGVQETQY
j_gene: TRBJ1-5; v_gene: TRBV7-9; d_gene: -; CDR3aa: ASSLDDSNQPQH
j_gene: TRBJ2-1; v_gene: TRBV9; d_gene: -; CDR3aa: ASSVTVSRRNEQF
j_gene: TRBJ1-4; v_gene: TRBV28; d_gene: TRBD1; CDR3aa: ASSPRDRGKLF
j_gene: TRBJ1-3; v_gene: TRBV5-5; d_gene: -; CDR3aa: ASSPVTGNTIY
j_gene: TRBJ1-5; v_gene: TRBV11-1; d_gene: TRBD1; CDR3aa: ASSSSGGTVGQPQH
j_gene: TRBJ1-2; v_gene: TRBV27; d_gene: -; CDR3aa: ASSSRNRDDYGYT
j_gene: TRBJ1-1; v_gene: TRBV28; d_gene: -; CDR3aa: ASSSTELNTEAF
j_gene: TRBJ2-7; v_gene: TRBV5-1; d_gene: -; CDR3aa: ASSFGSSGEQY
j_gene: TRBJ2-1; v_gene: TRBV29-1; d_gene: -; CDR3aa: SVPTQGYYNEQF
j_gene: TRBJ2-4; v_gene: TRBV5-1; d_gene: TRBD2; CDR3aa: ASSLEGLAGPKNIQY
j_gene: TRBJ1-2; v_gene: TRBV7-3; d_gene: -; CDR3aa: ASGGKNDYGYT
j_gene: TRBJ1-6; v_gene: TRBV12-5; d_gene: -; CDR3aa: ASGPSGLTASPLH
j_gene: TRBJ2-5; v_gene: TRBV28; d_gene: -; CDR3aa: ASSFVDSREETQY
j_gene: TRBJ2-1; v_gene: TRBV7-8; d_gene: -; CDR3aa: ASSNLRGHNEQF
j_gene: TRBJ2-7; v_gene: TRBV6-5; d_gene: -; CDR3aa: ASSYASGAGSYEQY
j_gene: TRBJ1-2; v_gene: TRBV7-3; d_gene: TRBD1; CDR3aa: ASSPGTANYGYT